The 7 T cell receptor beta chains given below trace back to one sample, sequenced in a study of blood T cell repertoires in COVID-19 (TCRdb year 2020). The library was made by the immunoSEQ multiplex PCR assay. Not all clones reach the TCRdb copy of this immuneACCESS table, which keeps in-frame sequences only. Checked studies attribute under half of the gap to unresolved V genes and leave the rest unexplained. The sample table records around 260,000 clones; roughly 88% of these occur just once. The ten top clones hold 0.87% of the sample. Sequences were obtained from peripheral blood. All receptors come from a human donor with COVID-19, enrolled during active disease. The donor label of this sample is uncertain.

This clone showed up just a few times. The chain uses TRBV5-1 and TRBJ1-6; TRBD1 matches 7 bases. This CDR3 is 14 amino acids long. Germline V lookup: CDR1 SGHRS, CDR2 YFSETQ. The J segment lost 7 bases and the V segment lost 4 bases, leaving 5 bases of the junction unmatched. CDR3 loop: CASSEGQQNSPLHF. CDR3 sequence (DNA): TGCGCCAGCAGCGAGGGACAGCAGAATTCACCCCTCCACTTT.

The chain uses TRBV19 and TRBJ1-1; no clear D. This CDR3 has 14 residues. Germline V lookup: CDR1 LNHDA, CDR2 SQIVND (reference sequence). Trimming stripped 5 bases from V and 4 bases from J, with 14 bases between. The CDR3 region has the DNA TGTGCCAGTAGTGTCCCAACAGAGCTCACTGAAGCTTTCTTT. Protein: CASSVPTELTEAFF.

This clone was recorded once. Here the CDR3 DNA reads TGTGCCAGCAGCTTAGTCGCAGGGGGTGAGCAGTACTTC. It encodes CASSLVAGGEQYF. The chain recombines TRBV7-8 with TRBJ2-7; 7 nucleotides agree with TRBD1. Losses at the gene ends were 1 base for V and 7 bases for J; bases not matched to a gene: 4. The V gene's germline CDR1 is SGHVS and CDR2 FQNEAQ. The CDR3 has 13 amino acids. Full variable domain (outside the CDR3, taken from reference TRBV7-8 and TRBJ2-7): GAGVSQSPRYKVAKRGQDVALRCDPISGHVSLFWYQQALGQGPEFLTYFQNEAQLDKSGLPSDRFFAERPEGSVSTLKIQRTQQEDSAVYLCASSLVAGGEQYFGPGTRLTVT.

The chain recombines TRBV15 with TRBJ2-1; D is ambiguous. Trimming left V 9 bases short and J 4 bases short, with 34 bases between. Germline values: CDR1 LNHNV, CDR2 YYDKDF (reference sequence). The CDR3 sequence is 20 residues long. This chain's CDR3 is CATTPSLSIQSSAAYNEQFF. The DNA of the CDR3 is TGTGCCACGACCCCTAGTTTGTCTATCCAGAGCTCGGCCGCATACAATGAGCAGTTCTTC.

The gene calls are TRBV10-3 and TRBJ2-7, with 8 bases identical to TRBD2. V was pared by 1 base and J by 5 bases, with 7 bases of the junction left unmatched. Per the germline V gene, CDR1 is ENHRY and CDR2 is SYGVKD. The CDR3 has 15 residues. CDR3 in amino acids: CAISEWVGRADEQYF. CDR3 nucleotides: TGTGCCATCAGTGAGTGGGTCGGGAGGGCCGACGAGCAGTACTTC.

This clone came up a few times. The chain is built from TRBV18 and TRBJ2-1; 12 bases line up with TRBD2. Losses at the gene ends were 4 bases for V and 8 bases for J; bases not matched to a gene: 12. This CDR3 has 17 residues. In germline, CDR1 is KGHSH, CDR2 LQKENI. The CDR3 nucleotides are TGTGCCAGCTCACAAGTACTAGCGGGAGGCGCGTACGATGAGCAGTTCTTC. Amino acid sequence: CASSQVLAGGAYDEQFF.

This chain uses TRBV19 with TRBJ2-7, with 7 bases identical to TRBD1. Germline V gene lookup returns CDR1 LNHDA and CDR2 SQIVND (reference sequence). The length of the CDR3 is 16 residues. J was trimmed by 2 bases and V by 2 bases; bases with no gene match: 9. The CDR3 loop is CASSISADRLAYEQYF. For the CDR3, the DNA is TGTGCCAGTAGTATATCCGCGGACAGGTTGGCCTACGAGCAGTACTTC.